The clone carrying this T cell receptor (beta chain) was seen only a few times. What it recognizes is unknown. The source of the sample is a study of human T cells and chemical hapten exposure. Across the study: Patients, a majority of them female, were diagnosed with alopecia areata, totalis or universalis. The study, taken as a whole, reports: Patch test scores rose with PT1 expanded TCR counts, a positive correlation. With regard to DPC sensitization, TCRs above 1 in 1000 frequency did not change.

Described time point: patch test 2, 6 weeks after DPC sensitization. The treatment here: therapeutic diphenylcyclopropenone sensitization with weekly scalp DPC. Prior to each patch test being applied, blood was drawn. MiXCR, run by TCRdb on the RACE reads, gives a single entry per CDR3 protein. The repertoire includes over 100,000 distinct CDR3 sequences, about a tenth of them detected once, and approximately 3% sits in the top ten. The CDR3 is 17 amino acids. The junction had 6 bases not matched to a gene; V was cut back by 0 bases and J by 4 bases. From germline, CDR1 is SGHVS and CDR2 FQNEAQ. This receptor was identified in a woman aged 40 to 50 with alopecia areata. Some clones in this sample may be carry-over from other donors' samples. The sample in question was whole blood, obtained in connection with sensitization to the hapten diphenylcyclopropenone (DPC). The gene calls are TRBV7-8 and TRBJ2-5; TRBD1 aligns across 12 bases. The CDR3 here is CASSLAPGTGGLETQYF. As DNA, the CDR3 is TGTGCCAGCAGCTTAGCTCCCGGGACAGGGGGCCTAGAGACCCAGTACTTC.